The source of this T cell receptor (beta chain) is a study of beta chain features in type 1 diabetes. Overall study results and limits: The VDJ junctions of type 1 diabetes patients carried fewer insertions and more deletions. All four CD4+ subsets of Type 1 diabetes patients contained TCRB CDR3s that were moderately but significantly shorter.

Since all of the isolated RNA was reverse transcribed, expressed TCRB transcripts were what got sequenced. Produced via immunoSEQ multiplex PCR; TCRdb's table is partial and in-frame only. The data show 45,000 to 65,000 clones, around 53% seen once. It was via CD45RO/CCR7/CD25/CD127/CD95/CD27 that CD4+ naive, central memory, regulatory and stem cell-like memory cells were sorted. With respect to this clone: Its matching antigen is unknown.

Trimming pared 6 bases from V and 0 bases from J, leaving 7 bases between. Per the germline V gene, CDR1 is SQVTM and CDR2 is ANQGSEA. The CDR3 runs 12 residues. The chain has TRBV29-1 and TRBJ2-3; a possible D gene is TRBD1 (6 bases). The receptor's source is a woman aged 40 to 50 with type 1 diabetes. The sequencing input was Tregs from blood. CDR3 nucleotide sequence: TGCAGCGTGGGGGCTAGCACAGATACGCAGTATTTT. Protein: CSVGASTDTQYF.